This T cell receptor beta chain was sequenced in a study of blood T cells in healthy people across ages. The length of the CDR3 is 15 residues. Germline CDR1 reads SQVTM; CDR2 reads ANQGSEA. The junction had 5 bases not matched to a gene; V was cut back by 4 bases and J by 0 bases. As for this clonotype: Its antigen remains unknown.

A second roughly 6 to 12 cycle PCR used barcoded and J-beta primers. Paired-end reads containing CDR3 totaled no fewer than 2.5 million for each sample. MiXCR was run by TCRdb on the 5' RACE reads, yielding one entry per CDR3 protein. Of 1,800,000 or so distinct CDR3 sequences in the sample, approximately 39% were seen once. The study, taken as a whole, reports: Diversity of TCR beta per million T cells declined in a roughly linear way with age. Aged donors had fewer naive CD4+ cells and lower diversity than long-lived donors.

A minimum of 5 micrograms of total RNA was extracted per sample. This chain connects TRBV29-1 to TRBJ1-4; 7 bases fit TRBD1. This clonotype was sampled from a human donor in good health. The material sequenced was blood. This CDR3 is CSVVGTVATNEKLFF. Written as DNA, the CDR3 is TGCAGCGTTGTCGGGACAGTTGCAACTAATGAAAAACTGTTTTTT. The whole variable domain, remainder taken from reference TRBV29-1 and TRBJ1-4, is SAVISQKPSRDICQRGTSLTIQCQVDSQVTMMFWYRQQPGQSLTLIATANQGSEATYESGFVIDKFPISRPNLTFSTLTVSNMSPEDSSIYLCSVVGTVATNEKLFFGSGTQLSVL.